Presented here are 5 T cell receptor beta chains from one specimen sequenced in a study of CD8+ T cells in alopecia areata (dated by TCRdb to the late 2010s). The time point label here, explained by the study, means: baseline before oral tofacitinib. Receptors were amplified or captured by the immunoSEQ multiplex PCR assay. RNA was extracted from all samples and reverse transcribed into cDNA as template for TCR sequencing. TCRdb retrieved this table from immuneACCESS and kept in-frame rearrangements only. Not all clones are present; in checked studies, unresolved V genes account for under half, and no reason is known for the remainder. Across this sample there are 140,000 to 150,000 clones, with 45% to 60% seen only once. The ten largest account for 0.95% to 1% of the sample. The material was CD4+ T cells sorted from blood, obtained at week 0. The receptors originated from a human donor with alopecia areata.

This clone was detected a few times. The chain has TRBV4-2 and TRBJ2-6; D remains ambiguous. CDR3 size: 16 residues. The V gene's germline CDR1 is LGHNA and CDR2 YNFKEQ. The V end was cut by 1 base, the J end by 4 bases, with 11 bases between. As DNA, the CDR3 is TGTGCCAGCAGCCAAGTTGGGGTGGACGGGGCCAACGTCCTGACTTTC. Translated, it gives CASSQVGVDGANVLTF.

This chain uses TRBV30 with TRBJ2-7, with no clear D. Germline assignment: CDR1 GTSNPN and CDR2 SVGIG (reference sequence). The V and J ends lost 7 bases and 0 bases respectively, with 10 bases between them. The CDR3 runs to 12 residues. DNA of the CDR3: TGTGCCTTAAGGACCCTCTCCTACGAGCAGTACTTC. Protein: CALRTLSYEQYF.

The chain has TRBV30 and TRBJ1-1; 10 positions match TRBD1. Germline V gives CDR1 GTSNPN, CDR2 SVGIG (reference sequence). Unmatched junction bases numbered 4, after V lost 3 bases and J lost 6 bases. This CDR3 spans 13 amino acids. This CDR3 is CAWRRQGAAEAFF. The CDR3 nucleotides read TGTGCCTGGAGGAGACAGGGGGCCGCTGAAGCTTTCTTT.

The chain combines TRBV7-2 with TRBJ2-1; maybe TRBD2 (6 bases). Germline V gives CDR1 SGHTA, CDR2 FQGNSA. V was shortened by 1 base and J by 8 bases, with 9 bases between the two germline ends. The CDR3 has 13 residues. CDR3 nucleotides: TGTGCCAGCAGCTTAGAGGAGGGATATGAGCAGTTCTTC. It specifies CASSLEEGYEQFF.

This clone was detected a few times. The V gene is TRBV28, the J gene TRBJ1-1; TRBD1 is a possible D gene (5 bases). CDR1 is MDHEN and CDR2 is SYDVKM in the germline V gene. The CDR3 covers 15 residues. The V end lost 3 bases, the J end lost 1 base, and 12 bases lay between the germline ends. The CDR3 DNA reads as TGTGCCAGCAGTTTGCGCCCCGGGGGGAACACTGAAGCTTTCTTT. This codes for CASSLRPGGNTEAFF.